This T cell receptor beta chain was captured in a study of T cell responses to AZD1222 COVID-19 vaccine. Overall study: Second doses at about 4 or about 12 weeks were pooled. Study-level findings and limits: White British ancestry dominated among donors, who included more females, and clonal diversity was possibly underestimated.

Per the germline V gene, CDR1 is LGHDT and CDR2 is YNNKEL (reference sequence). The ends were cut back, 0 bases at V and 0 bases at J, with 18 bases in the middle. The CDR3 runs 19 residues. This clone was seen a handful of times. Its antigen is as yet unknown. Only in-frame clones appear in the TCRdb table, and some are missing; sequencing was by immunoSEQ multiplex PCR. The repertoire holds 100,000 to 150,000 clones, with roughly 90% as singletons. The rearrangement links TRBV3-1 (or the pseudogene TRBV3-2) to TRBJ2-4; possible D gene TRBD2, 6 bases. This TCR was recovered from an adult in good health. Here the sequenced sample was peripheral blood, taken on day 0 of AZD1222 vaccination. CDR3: CASSQDYRRGILAKNIQYF. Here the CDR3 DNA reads TGTGCCAGCAGCCAAGATTACAGGAGGGGAATATTAGCCAAAAACATTCAGTACTTC.